This is a list of T cell receptor beta chains from one sample in a study of cytomegalovirus exposure and HLA in healthy donors. Using immunoSEQ multiplex PCR, the repertoire was profiled, and TCRdb retains in-frame clones only, with some absent. The table shows nearly 110,000 clones, with about 88% occurring only once. What was sequenced was PBMCs. These receptors were obtained from a woman under 30 in good health and CMV-seropositive. CDR3s include the opening cysteine and the closing phenylalanine or tryptophan. The order of the fields is V gene, clone size, D gene, J gene, CDR3 DNA, CDR3 protein. A D gene is named only where the DNA matches it firmly. The size of a clone is reported for some rows only, either as once, few or many, or as a class for expanded clones.

>TRBV29-1|-|-|TRBJ1-1
TGCAGCGTTACCACAGGTACGGACACTGAAGCTTTCTTT
CSVTTGTDTEAFF
>TRBV18|few|-|TRBJ1-6
TGTGCCAGTTCACGAGGGCAGGATAATTCACCCCTCCACTTT
CASSRGQDNSPLHF
>TRBV7-9|once|-|TRBJ1-4
TGTGCCAGCAGCTTAGTTTACGGGACAAGGAATGAAAAACTGTTTTTT
CASSLVYGTRNEKLFF
>TRBV6-4|-|-|TRBJ2-2
TGTGCCAGCAGCCCGACAGTGAACACCGGGGAGCTGTTTTTT
CASSPTVNTGELFF
>TRBV6-1|-|TRBD1|TRBJ2-7
TGTGCCAGCAGTGCCTCCGGGACAGTTCCGTACGAGCAGTACTTC
CASSASGTVPYEQYF
>TRBV5-6|-|-|TRBJ1-5
TGTGCCAGCAGCCAGATGGCCCTTCATAGCAATCAGCCCCAGCATTTT
CASSQMALHSNQPQHF
>TRBV29-1|once|-|TRBJ1-1
TGCAGCGTTGAAAGGGGTACAATGAACACTGAAGCTTTCTTT
CSVERGTMNTEAFF
>TRBV2|-|-|TRBJ2-3
TGTGCCAGCAGCGGTCAGGGTCCAGATACGCAGTATTTT
CASSGQGPDTQYF
>TRBV5-1|-|-|TRBJ2-3
TGCGCCAGCAGCTTGGACAGGCCTCGCACAGATACGCAGTATTTT
CASSLDRPRTDTQYF
>TRBV4-1|-|-|TRBJ1-6
TGCGCCAGCAGCCCGGACGGGGGAAGCTCCTATAATTCACCCCTCCACTTT
CASSPDGGSSYNSPLHF
>TRBV6-5|-|TRBD2|TRBJ2-3
TGTGCCAGCAGTTCGAGCGGGGCGCACACAGATACGCAGTATTTT
CASSSSGAHTDTQYF
>TRBV11-3|-|-|TRBJ2-1
TGTGCCAGCAGCTTAGGAGGTGAGCAGTTCTTC
CASSLGGEQFF
>TRBV4-1|once|TRBD1|TRBJ1-1
TGCGCCAGCAGCCAAGCGTCAGGGGGCCGTAACACTGAAGCTTTCTTT
CASSQASGGRNTEAFF
>TRBV27|-|-|TRBJ1-1
TGTGCCAGCAGTTTATTCGGGGGGACTGAAGCTTTCTTT
CASSLFGGTEAFF
>TRBV6-1|once|-|TRBJ1-3
TGTGCCAGCAGCCCTCTCGGGGGAAACACCATATATTTT
CASSPLGGNTIYF